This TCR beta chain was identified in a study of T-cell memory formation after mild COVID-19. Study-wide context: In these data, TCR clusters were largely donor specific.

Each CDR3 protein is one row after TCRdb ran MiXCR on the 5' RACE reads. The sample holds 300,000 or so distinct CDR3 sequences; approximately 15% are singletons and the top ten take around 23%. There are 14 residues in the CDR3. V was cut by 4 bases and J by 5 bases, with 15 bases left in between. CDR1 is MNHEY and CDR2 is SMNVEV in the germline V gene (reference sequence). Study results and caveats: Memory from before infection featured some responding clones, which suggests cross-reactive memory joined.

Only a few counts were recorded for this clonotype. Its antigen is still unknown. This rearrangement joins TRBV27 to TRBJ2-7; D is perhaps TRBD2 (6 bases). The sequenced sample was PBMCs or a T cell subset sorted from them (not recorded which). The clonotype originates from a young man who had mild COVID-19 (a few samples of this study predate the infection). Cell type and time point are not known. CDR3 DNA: TGTGCCAGCAGTTCGCGGGGTGAGAGGGACGAGCAGTACGTC. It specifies CASSSRGERDEQYV.